Each of the 3 T cell receptor beta chains below was sequenced from the same sample in a study of T cell clonotyping in hematopoietic cell transplantation. Using immunoSEQ multiplex PCR, the repertoire was profiled, and TCRdb retains in-frame clones only, with some absent. Seen here are roughly 9,000 clones, around 80% observed once, and the top ten hold around 53%. This specimen was PBMCs, taken at the time of graft-versus-host disease after allogeneic stem cell transplant. The receptors originated from a male patient between 55 and 70 years old who had an allogeneic stem cell transplant from an unrelated donor, so the T cells may come from the graft donor. Some clones in this sample may be carry-over from other donors' samples.

The chain links TRBV6-5 to TRBJ1-2; tentative D call: TRBD1 (5 bases). The CDR3 consists of 13 residues. Germline values: CDR1 MNHEY, CDR2 SVGAGI. Trimming pared 6 bases from V and 3 bases from J, leaving 11 bases between. CDR3 nucleotides: TGTGCCAGCAGCCCAGGGTCAGACTATGGCTACACCTTC. This codes for CASSPGSDYGYTF.

This CDR3 is CASSLGPDSGNTIYF. Written as DNA, the CDR3 is TGTGCCAGCAGTTTGGGGCCGGACTCTGGAAACACCATATATTTT. This sequence joins TRBV27 and TRBJ1-3, with D perhaps TRBD1 (5 bases). The germline CDR1 and CDR2 sequences are MNHEY and SMNVEV (reference sequence). V lost 3 bases, J lost 0 bases, and 9 bases lay in between. The CDR3 totals 15 residues.

The chain links TRBV9 to TRBJ1-1; D may be TRBD1 (5 bases). Germline CDR1 is SGDLS and CDR2 is YYNGEE. Trimming shortened V by 3 bases and J by 2 bases, and 17 bases separated the two germline ends. The CDR3 sequence is 16 residues long. CDR3 amino acids: CASSALGREINTEAFF. The CDR3, as DNA: TGTGCCAGCAGCGCCTTGGGACGGGAGATCAACACTGAAGCTTTCTTT.